The clone carrying this T cell receptor beta chain was detected only a few times. The data derive from a study of response to subunit inactivated influenza vaccine. Germline CDR1 is SQVTM and CDR2 is ANQGSEA. The junction had 8 bases not matched to a gene; V was cut back by 4 bases and J by 4 bases. The CDR3 extends over 14 amino acids. TCRdb processed the RT-PCR reads anew with MiXCR; each CDR3 protein has one entry. This sample has more than 600,000 distinct CDR3 sequences, with about a fifth found just once. The source is a man aged 50-59 years who received an inactivated influenza vaccine. The sample in question was PBMCs from blood, obtained 5 days after vaccination. This chain uses TRBV29-1 with TRBJ2-3; 7 bases are a match to TRBD2. CDR3 nucleotides: TGCAGCGTTGTAAGTCCCCGGGGGGCAGATACGCAGTATTTT. Residues: CSVVSPRGADTQYF.